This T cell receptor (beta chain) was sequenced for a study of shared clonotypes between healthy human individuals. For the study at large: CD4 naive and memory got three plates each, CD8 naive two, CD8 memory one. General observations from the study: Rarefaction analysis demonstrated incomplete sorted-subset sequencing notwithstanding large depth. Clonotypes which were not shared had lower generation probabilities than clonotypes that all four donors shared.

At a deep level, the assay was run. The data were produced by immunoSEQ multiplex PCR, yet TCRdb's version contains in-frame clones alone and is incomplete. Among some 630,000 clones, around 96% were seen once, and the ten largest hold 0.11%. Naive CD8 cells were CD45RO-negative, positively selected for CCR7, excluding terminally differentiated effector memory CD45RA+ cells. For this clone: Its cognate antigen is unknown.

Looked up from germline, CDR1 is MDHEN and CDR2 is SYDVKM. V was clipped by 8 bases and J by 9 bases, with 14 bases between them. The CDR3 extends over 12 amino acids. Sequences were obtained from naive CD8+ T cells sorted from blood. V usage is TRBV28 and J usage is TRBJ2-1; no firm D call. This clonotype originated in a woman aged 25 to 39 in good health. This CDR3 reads CASLPRRGEQFF. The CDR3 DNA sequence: TGTGCCAGCCTCCCGAGACGTGGTGAGCAGTTCTTC.